The 5 T cell receptor beta chains in this list originate from one sample, sequenced in a study of T-cell memory formation after mild COVID-19. TCRdb re-called the 5' RACE reads with MiXCR, one entry per CDR3 protein. Of approximately 240,000 distinct CDR3 sequences listed, roughly 15% are singletons. Specimen: PBMCs or a T cell subset sorted from them (not recorded which). All receptors come from a man aged 18 to 35 who had mild COVID-19 (a few samples of this study predate the infection). Cell type and time point are not known.

The chain carries TRBV5-1 and TRBJ2-7, with 10 bases lining up with TRBD1. Germline loops: CDR1 SGHRS, CDR2 YFSETQ. The CDR3 runs to 15 residues. With V trimmed by 4 bases and J by 3 bases, 7 bases remained unmatched. CDR3 in amino acids: CASSATGTGDYEQYF. The CDR3 DNA reads as TGCGCCAGCAGCGCGACCGGGACAGGGGACTACGAGCAGTACTTC.

The J gene is TRBJ1-5, the V gene TRBV7-9; possible D gene TRBD1, 5 bases. The CDR3 totals 12 residues. CDR1 is SEHNR, CDR2 FQNEAQ, per germline (reference sequence). Trimming removed 8 bases at V and 5 bases at J, with 10 bases between. CDR3 sequence: CASGGDDQPQHF. CDR3 bases: TGTGCCAGCGGGGGGGATGATCAGCCCCAGCATTTT.

The rearrangement joins TRBV25-1 to TRBJ1-3; perhaps TRBD1 as D (5 bases). Trimming removed 4 bases from V and 3 bases from J, with 13 bases in between. The CDR3 length is 15 residues. Germline loops: CDR1 MGHDK, CDR2 SYGVNS. CDR3 loop: CASSVGHSVGNTIYF. The CDR3, as DNA: TGTGCCAGCAGTGTTGGACACAGCGTTGGAAACACCATATATTTT. The full variable domain, its missing parts supplied by reference TRBV25-1 and TRBJ1-3, is EADIYQTPRYLVIGTGKKITLECSQTMGHDKMYWYQQDPGMELHLIHYSYGVNSTEKGDLSSESTVSRIRTEHFPLTLESARPSHTSQYLCASSVGHSVGNTIYFGEGSWLTVV.

The chain couples TRBV2 to TRBJ2-1; D not resolved. The CDR3 is made up of 12 amino acids. The V end lost 5 bases, the J end lost 6 bases, and 8 bases lay between the germline ends. Per the germline V gene, CDR1 is SNHLY and CDR2 is FYNNEI. The chain's CDR3 is CASSPSTNEQFF. The CDR3 DNA is TGTGCCAGCAGTCCTAGTACCAATGAGCAGTTCTTC.

A few counts support this clonotype. The chain employs TRBV7-9 and TRBJ2-2; the D is unclear. In germline, CDR1 is SEHNR, CDR2 FQNEAQ (reference sequence). Trimming left V 9 bases short and J 2 bases short, with 13 bases between. The CDR3 totals 14 residues. CDR3 sequence (DNA): TGTGCCAGTCTCCCGGGCCAAAACACCGGGGAGCTGTTTTTT. Encoded protein: CASLPGQNTGELFF.